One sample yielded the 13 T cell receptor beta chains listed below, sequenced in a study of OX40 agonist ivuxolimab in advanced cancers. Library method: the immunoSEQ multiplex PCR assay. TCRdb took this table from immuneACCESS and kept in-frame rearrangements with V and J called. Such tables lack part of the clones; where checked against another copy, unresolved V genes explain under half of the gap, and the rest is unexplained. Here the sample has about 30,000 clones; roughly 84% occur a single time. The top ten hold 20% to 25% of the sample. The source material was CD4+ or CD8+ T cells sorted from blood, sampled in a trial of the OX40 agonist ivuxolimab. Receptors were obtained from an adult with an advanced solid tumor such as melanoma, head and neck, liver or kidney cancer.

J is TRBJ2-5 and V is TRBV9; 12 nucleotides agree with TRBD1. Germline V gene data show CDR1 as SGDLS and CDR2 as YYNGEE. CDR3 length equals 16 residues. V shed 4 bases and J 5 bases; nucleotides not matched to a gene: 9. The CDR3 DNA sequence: TGTGCCAGCAGCTCAGTGGGACAGGGGGCGCGTGAGACCCAGTACTTC. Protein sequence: CASSSVGQGARETQYF.

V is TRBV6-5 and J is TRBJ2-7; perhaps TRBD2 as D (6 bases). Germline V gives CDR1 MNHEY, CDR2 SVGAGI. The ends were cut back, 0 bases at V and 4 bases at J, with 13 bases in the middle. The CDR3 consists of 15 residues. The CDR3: CASSYSSGAWYEQYF. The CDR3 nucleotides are TGTGCCAGCAGTTACTCGTCGGGAGCCTGGTACGAGCAGTACTTC.

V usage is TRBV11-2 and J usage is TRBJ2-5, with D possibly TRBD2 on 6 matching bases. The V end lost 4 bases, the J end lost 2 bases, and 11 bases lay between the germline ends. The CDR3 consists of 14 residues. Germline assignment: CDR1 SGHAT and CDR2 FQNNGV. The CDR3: CASSSWGDQETQYF. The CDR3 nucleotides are TGTGCCAGCAGCTCTTGGGGGGATCAAGAGACCCAGTACTTC.

The CDR3 bases are TGTGCCAGCAGTTACTCTGCCAGGGCCAACTATGGCTACACCTTC. Translation: CASSYSARANYGYTF. The chain has TRBV6-5 and TRBJ1-2; the D gene is possibly TRBD1 (5 bases). The ends were cut back, 0 bases at V and 2 bases at J, with 10 bases in the middle. Germline loops: CDR1 MNHEY, CDR2 SVGAGI. The CDR3 sequence is 15 residues long.

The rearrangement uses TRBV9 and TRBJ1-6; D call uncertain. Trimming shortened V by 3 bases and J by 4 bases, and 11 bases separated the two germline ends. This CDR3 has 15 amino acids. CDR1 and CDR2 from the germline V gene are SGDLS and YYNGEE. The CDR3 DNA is TGTGCCAGCAGCGCCTTCGGCGGGTATAATTCACCCCTCCACTTT. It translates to CASSAFGGYNSPLHF.

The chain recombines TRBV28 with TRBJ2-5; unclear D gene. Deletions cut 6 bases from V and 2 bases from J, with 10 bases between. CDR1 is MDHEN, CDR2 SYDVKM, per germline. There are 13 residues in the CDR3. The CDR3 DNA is TGTGCCAGCAGACCCCCTGATCAAGAGACCCAGTACTTC. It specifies CASRPPDQETQYF.

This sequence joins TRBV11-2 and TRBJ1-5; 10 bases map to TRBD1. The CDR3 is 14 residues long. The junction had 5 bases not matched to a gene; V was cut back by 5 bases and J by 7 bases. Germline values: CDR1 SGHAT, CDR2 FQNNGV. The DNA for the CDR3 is TGTGCCAGCAGCCCGCGGACAGGGGGACAGCCCCAGCATTTT. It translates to CASSPRTGGQPQHF.

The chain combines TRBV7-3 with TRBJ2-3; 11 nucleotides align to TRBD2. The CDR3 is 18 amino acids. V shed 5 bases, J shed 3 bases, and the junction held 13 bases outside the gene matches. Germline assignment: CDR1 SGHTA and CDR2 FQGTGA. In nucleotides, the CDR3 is TGTGCCAGCAGCCTATTGGGACTAGCGGCCCCGGAGACAGATACGCAGTATTTT. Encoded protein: CASSLLGLAAPETDTQYF.

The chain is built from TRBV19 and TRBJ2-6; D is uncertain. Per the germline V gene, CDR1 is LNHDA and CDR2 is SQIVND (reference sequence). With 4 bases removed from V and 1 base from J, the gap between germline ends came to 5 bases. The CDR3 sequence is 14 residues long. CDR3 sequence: CASSTRSGANVLTF. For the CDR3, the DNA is TGTGCCAGTAGTACCAGATCTGGGGCCAACGTCCTGACTTTC.

The CDR3 nucleotides read TGCGCCAGCAGCTCCCGAGGTGACAGGGACTTTCCAGATACGCAGTATTTT. Protein product: CASSSRGDRDFPDTQYF. This chain links TRBV5-1 with TRBJ2-3; TRBD1 is a possible D gene (7 bases). Germline CDR1 SGHRS, CDR2 YFSETQ. V lost 3 bases, J lost 4 bases, and 21 bases lay in between. The CDR3 is 17 residues long.

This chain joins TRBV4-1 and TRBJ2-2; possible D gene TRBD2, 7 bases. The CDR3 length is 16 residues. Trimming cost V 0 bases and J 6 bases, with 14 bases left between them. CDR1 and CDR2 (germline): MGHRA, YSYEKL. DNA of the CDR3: TGCGCCAGCAGCCAAGATTCGTGGCGGGGGCCCGGGGAGCTGTTTTTT. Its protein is CASSQDSWRGPGELFF.

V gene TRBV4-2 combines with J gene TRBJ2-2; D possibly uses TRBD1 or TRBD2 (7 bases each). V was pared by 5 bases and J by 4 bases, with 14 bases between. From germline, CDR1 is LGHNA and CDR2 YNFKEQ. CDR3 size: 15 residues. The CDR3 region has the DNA TGTGCCAGCAGCTCCAGGGGGGGCCGCACCGGGGAGCTGTTTTTT. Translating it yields CASSSRGGRTGELFF.

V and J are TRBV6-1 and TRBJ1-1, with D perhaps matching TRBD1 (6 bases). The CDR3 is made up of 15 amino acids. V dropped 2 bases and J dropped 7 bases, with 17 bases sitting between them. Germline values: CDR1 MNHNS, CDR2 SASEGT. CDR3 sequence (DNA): TGTGCCAGCAGTGAACTACAGGGCACCTTTGGTGAAGCTTTCTTT. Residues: CASSELQGTFGEAFF.